This is a list of T cell receptor beta chains from one sample in a study of T-cell reconstitution after alpha-beta-depleted transplantation in children. TCRdb re-analysed the PCR reads in MiXCR, keeping a single row per CDR3 protein. This repertoire shows some 290,000 distinct CDR3 sequences, about a tenth found once; its top ten account for roughly a tenth. The starting material was PBMCs from the stem cell graft donor, obtained from the stem cell graft. These receptors were obtained from a human donor who donated a stem cell graft to a child with SCID. Each CDR3 is given without its conserved first and last residue. The D gene is left open where the match is weak. Some rows have no size entry. The others give once, few or many, or a class for an expanded clone.

>NA|TRBV20-1|NA|TRBJ2-7
SALGLQGEQY
>TRBD1|TRBV11-2|NA|TRBJ1-4
ASSTQGATEKLF
>NA|TRBV5-1|many|TRBJ1-2
ATSYTGNSDYGYT
>NA|TRBV2|NA|TRBJ2-2
ASSEARSGELF
>TRBD2|TRBV12-3/TRBV12-4|few|TRBJ2-7
ASRALAGDRYEQY
>NA|TRBV15|few|TRBJ2-7
ATSRERGSSYEQY
>TRBD2|TRBV5-1|many|TRBJ2-3
ASSLETRGDTQY
>NA|TRBV9|few|TRBJ2-1
ASSADGGPSHEQF
>NA|TRBV7-8|once|TRBJ2-1
ASSPLRVTASYNEQF
>TRBD2|TRBV5-5|NA|TRBJ2-3
ASKRLAGFRVYADTQY
>NA|TRBV20-1|few|TRBJ2-1
RARGMYRDDNEQF
>TRBD1|TRBV6-5|few|TRBJ2-1
ASSYSGTGGVEQF
>NA|TRBV20-1|NA|TRBJ1-1
SARKGGTEAF
>NA|TRBV5-1|few|TRBJ2-7
ASSSGMMGTYEQY
>NA|TRBV2|few|TRBJ1-6
ASSEADTSFGSPLH